This T cell receptor beta chain was sequenced during a study of response to subunit inactivated influenza vaccine. Findings of the study overall: Authors proposed each seasonal influenza vaccination draws in few new T cells.

TCRdb fed the RT-PCR reads into MiXCR, producing one record per CDR3 protein. The sample holds a few hundred thousand distinct CDR3 sequences, around 11% seen once. Notes on this clonotype: Antigen: not known.

Between the trimmed V and J ends, which lost 1 base and 1 base, there was a span of 12 bases. The CDR3 spans 15 residues. Germline CDR1 and CDR2: SGHRS and YFSETQ. The data were also submitted as part of a second study, on T cells expressing NK-cell markers. That study adds: The cDNA for TCR beta came from 5'RACE template switching with UMIs. A few of the donors also had these clonotypes leading their CD3+CD56-NKG2C+ fraction. The HCMV specificity of the expanded NKG2C+ T cell clones stayed unresolved.

V is TRBV5-1 and J is TRBJ2-7; D is unclear. This receptor was taken from a man aged 50 or older who received an inactivated influenza vaccine. Sequenced here: PBMCs from blood, sampled on the day of vaccination. CDR3 coding DNA: TGCGCCAGCAGCTTGCTAGATTCCCAATCCTACGAGCAGTACTTC. It specifies CASSLLDSQSYEQYF.